This T cell receptor beta chain originates from a study of blood T cell repertoires in COVID-19. Germline-derived CDR1 and CDR2 are MGHRA and YSYEKL. The length of the CDR3 is 16 residues. Unmatched junction bases numbered 12, after V lost 3 bases and J lost 8 bases. The method was immunoSEQ multiplex PCR; TCRdb's version includes in-frame clones alone and lacks a portion of them. The sample shows fewer than 500,000 clones, around 87% of them seen only once. The J gene is TRBJ2-5, the V gene TRBV4-1, with 10 nucleotides matching TRBD2. Source material: PBMCs or T cells enriched from blood (not recorded which). The receptor comes from a woman between 25 and 40 years old with acute COVID-19. CDR3 nucleotide sequence: TGCGCCAGCAGCCAGGGAAGCGGGGGGGCCGTATCTACCCAGTACTTC. It is translated as CASSQGSGGAVSTQYF.